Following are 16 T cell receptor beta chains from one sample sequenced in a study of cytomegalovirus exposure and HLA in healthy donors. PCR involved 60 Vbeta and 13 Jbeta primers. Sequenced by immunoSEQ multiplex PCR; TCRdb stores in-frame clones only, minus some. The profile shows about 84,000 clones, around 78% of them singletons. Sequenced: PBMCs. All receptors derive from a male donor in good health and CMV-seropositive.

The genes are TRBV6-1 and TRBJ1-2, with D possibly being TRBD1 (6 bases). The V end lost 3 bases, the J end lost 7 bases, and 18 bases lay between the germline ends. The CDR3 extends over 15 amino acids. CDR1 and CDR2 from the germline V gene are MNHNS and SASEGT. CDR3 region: CASSDMWGLESGYTF. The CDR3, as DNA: TGTGCCAGCAGTGATATGTGGGGGCTGGAATCTGGCTACACCTTC.

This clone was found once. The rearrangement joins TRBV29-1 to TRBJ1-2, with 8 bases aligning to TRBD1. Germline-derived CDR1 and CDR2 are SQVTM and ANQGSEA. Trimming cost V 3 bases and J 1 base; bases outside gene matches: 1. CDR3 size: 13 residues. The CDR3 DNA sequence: TGCAGCGTTGAGACAGGGGTTAACTATGGCTACACCTTC. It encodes CSVETGVNYGYTF.

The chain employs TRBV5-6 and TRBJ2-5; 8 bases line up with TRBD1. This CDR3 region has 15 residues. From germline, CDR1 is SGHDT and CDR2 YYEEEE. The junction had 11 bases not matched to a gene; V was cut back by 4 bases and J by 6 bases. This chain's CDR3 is CASSSRDRMVKTQYF. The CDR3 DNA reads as TGTGCCAGCAGCAGCCGGGACAGGATGGTTAAGACCCAGTACTTC.

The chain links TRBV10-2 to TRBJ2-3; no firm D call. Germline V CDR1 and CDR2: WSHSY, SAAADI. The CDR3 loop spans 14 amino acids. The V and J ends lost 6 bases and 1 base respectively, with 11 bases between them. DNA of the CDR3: TGCGCCAGCAGAGATCCGCCGGGCACAGATACGCAGTATTTT. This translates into CASRDPPGTDTQYF.

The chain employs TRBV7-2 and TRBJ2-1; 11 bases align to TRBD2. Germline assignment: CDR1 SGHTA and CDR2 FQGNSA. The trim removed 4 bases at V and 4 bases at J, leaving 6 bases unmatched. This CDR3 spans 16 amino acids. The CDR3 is CASSYKGTSGYNEQFF. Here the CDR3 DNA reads TGTGCCAGCAGCTACAAAGGGACTAGCGGATACAATGAGCAGTTCTTC.

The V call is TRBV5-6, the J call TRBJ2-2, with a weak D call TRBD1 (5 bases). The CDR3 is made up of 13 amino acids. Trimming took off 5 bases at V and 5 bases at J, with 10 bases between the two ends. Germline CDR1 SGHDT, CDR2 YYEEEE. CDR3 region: CASRPGFTGELFF. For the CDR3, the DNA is TGTGCCAGCAGACCAGGGTTTACCGGGGAGCTGTTTTTT.

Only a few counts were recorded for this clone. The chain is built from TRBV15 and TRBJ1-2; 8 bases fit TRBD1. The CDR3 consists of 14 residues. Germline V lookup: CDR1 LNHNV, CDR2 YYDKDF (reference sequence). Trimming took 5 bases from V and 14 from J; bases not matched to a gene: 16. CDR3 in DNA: TGTGCCACCAGCCCTAGGGAGACAGGGGCCCCGAGTACCTTC. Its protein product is CATSPRETGAPSTF.

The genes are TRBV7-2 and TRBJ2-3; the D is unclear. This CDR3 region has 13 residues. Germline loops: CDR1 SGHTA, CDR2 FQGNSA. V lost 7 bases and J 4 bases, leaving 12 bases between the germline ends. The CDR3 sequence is CASTQTRSDTQYF. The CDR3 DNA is TGTGCCAGCACACAGACCCGGTCAGATACGCAGTATTTT. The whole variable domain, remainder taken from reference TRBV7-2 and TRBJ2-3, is GAGVSQSPSNKVTEKGKDVELRCDPISGHTALYWYRQSLGQGLEFLIYFQGNSAPDKSGLPSDRFSAERTGGSVSTLTIQRTQQEDSAVYLCASTQTRSDTQYFGPGTRLTVL.

In DNA form, the CDR3 reads TGTGCCAGCAGCGCCGTGGAGTCGAACACCGGGGAGCTGTTTTTT. It specifies CASSAVESNTGELFF. The chain couples TRBV13 to TRBJ2-2; D remains ambiguous. The CDR3 is 15 amino acids. Trimming took off 5 bases at V and 0 bases at J, with 10 bases between the two ends. Per germline, CDR1 PRHDT and CDR2 FYEKMQ (reference sequence).

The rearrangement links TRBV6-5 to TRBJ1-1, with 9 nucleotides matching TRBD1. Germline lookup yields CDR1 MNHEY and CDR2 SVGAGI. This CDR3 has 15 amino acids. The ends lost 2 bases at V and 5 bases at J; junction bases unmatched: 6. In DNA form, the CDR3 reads TGTGCCAGCAGTTACGAACAGGGGGCGAGGACTGAAGCTTTCTTT. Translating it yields CASSYEQGARTEAFF.

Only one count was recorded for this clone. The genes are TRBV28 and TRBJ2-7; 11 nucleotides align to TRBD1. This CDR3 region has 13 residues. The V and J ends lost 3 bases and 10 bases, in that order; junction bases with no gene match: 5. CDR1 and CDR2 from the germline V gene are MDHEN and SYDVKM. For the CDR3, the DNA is TGTGCCAGCAGTTTGGACAGGGGGCGCGGCCAGTACTTC. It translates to CASSLDRGRGQYF.

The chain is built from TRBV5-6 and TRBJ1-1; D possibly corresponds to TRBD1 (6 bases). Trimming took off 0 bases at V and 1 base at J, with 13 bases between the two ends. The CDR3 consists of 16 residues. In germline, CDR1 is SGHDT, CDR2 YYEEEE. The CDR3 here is CASSLGSGQRNTEAFF. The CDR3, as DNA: TGTGCCAGCAGCTTGGGGTCCGGACAGCGGAACACTGAAGCTTTCTTT.

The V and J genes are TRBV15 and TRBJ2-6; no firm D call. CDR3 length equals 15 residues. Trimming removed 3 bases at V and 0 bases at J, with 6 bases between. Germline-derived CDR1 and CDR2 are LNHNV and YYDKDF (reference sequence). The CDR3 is CATSRRSSGANVLTF. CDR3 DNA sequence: TGTGCCACCAGCAGGAGAAGCTCTGGGGCCAACGTCCTGACTTTC. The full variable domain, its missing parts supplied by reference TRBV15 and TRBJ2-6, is DAMVIQNPRYQVTQFGKPVTLSCSQTLNHNVMYWYQQKSSQAPKLLFHYYDKDFNNEADTPDNFQSRRPNTSFCFLDIRSPGLGDTAMYLCATSRRSSGANVLTFGAGSRLTVL.

Here the CDR3 reads CASSHQTDTQYF. In nucleotides, the CDR3 is TGCGCCAGCAGCCACCAAACAGATACGCAGTATTTT. The chain employs TRBV4-1 and TRBJ2-3, with no clear D. V lost 3 bases and J 3 bases, leaving 4 bases between the germline ends. Germline V lookup: CDR1 MGHRA, CDR2 YSYEKL. The CDR3 length is 12 residues.

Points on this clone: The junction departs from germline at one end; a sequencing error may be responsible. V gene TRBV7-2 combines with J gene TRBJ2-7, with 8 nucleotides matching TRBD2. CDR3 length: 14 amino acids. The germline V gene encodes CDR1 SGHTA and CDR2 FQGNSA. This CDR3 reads CASSLLPSQREKDF. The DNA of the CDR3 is TGTGCCAGCAGCTTATTGCCCTCCCAGCGGGAGAAGGACTTC.

The CDR3 bases are TGTGCCAGCAGCCGGGGAACCCCGGGACAGGGCTACGAGCAGTACTTC. Residues: CASSRGTPGQGYEQYF. The chain employs TRBV27 and TRBJ2-7; TRBD1 matches at 9 bases. Trimming at V came to 6 bases and at J to 3 bases, leaving 12 bases not matched to a gene. Per the germline V gene, CDR1 is MNHEY and CDR2 is SMNVEV (reference sequence). The CDR3 sequence is 16 residues long.